This T cell receptor beta chain was recorded in a study of cytomegalovirus exposure and HLA in healthy donors. With 1 base removed from V and 1 base from J, the gap between germline ends came to 16 bases. Germline assignment: CDR1 SQVTM and CDR2 ANQGSEA. The CDR3 extends over 16 amino acids. Regarding the study as a whole: Certain indistinguishable V segments, among them TRBV6-2 and TRBV6-3, were excluded.

Worth noting for this clone: Its antigen is as yet unknown.

The PCR used 60 Vbeta and 13 Jbeta primers. Original processing notes: Later analysis identified tens of millions of unique TCR beta chains, about 10 million shared. The repertoire was sequenced with immunoSEQ multiplex PCR; TCRdb's copy has only in-frame clones and lacks some. V and J calls and clone size come straight from that table; D and trimming were deduced from the DNA. The table records about 120,000 clones, 15% of them present only once. The TCR comes from a woman under 30 in good health and CMV-seronegative. The sample consisted of PBMCs. The chain recombines TRBV29-1 with TRBJ1-2, with TRBD1 as a possible D gene (5 bases). For the CDR3, the DNA is TGCAGCGTTGAAGGTGACGGGGGACGGAGTAACTATGGCTACACCTTC. It specifies CSVEGDGGRSNYGYTF. Full variable domain (rest looked up from reference TRBV29-1 and TRBJ1-2): SAVISQKPSRDICQRGTSLTIQCQVDSQVTMMFWYRQQPGQSLTLIATANQGSEATYESGFVIDKFPISRPNLTFSTLTVSNMSPEDSSIYLCSVEGDGGRSNYGYTFGSGTRLTVV.